The rows below give T cell receptor beta chains drawn from one sample of a study of patients and donors after allogeneic stem cell transplantation. Using its own MiXCR run on the RT-PCR reads, TCRdb lists one record per CDR3 protein. The sample consists of about 960,000 distinct CDR3 sequences, around 17% of them appearing once. Sequencing was performed on blood, either unsorted or a sorted T cell fraction (not recorded which). The receptor set was obtained from a human donor who was either an allogeneic HSCT recipient or a stem cell or donor lymphocyte infusion donor (not recorded which). It is not recorded whose cells these are; they may come from a transplant donor. Both conserved end residues are part of each CDR3. A clone size is listed for some rows: how often the clone was seen (once, few, many), or a class if it is expanded.

J	V	size	CDR3
TRBJ2-7	TRBV7-9	few	CASSPGLAGDYYEQYF
TRBJ1-5	TRBV10-3	many	CAISESRTGYSNQPQHF
TRBJ2-3	TRBV4-1	few	CASSQDSRGGPWDTQYF
TRBJ2-7	TRBV6-2/TRBV6-3	few	CASSQNMVQYF
TRBJ2-3	TRBV11-3	NA	CASSFGAGTDTQYF
TRBJ2-7	TRBV11-2	few	CASRGLDGKQYF
TRBJ2-5	TRBV3-1	NA	CASSQWGDQETQYF
TRBJ1-3	TRBV12-3/TRBV12-4	many	CASSPRNTIYF
TRBJ1-2	TRBV12-3/TRBV12-4	NA	CASSLGGPWEGYTF
TRBJ2-7	TRBV13	NA	CASSSTRVPYEQYF
TRBJ1-1	TRBV11-2	NA	CASSRGQGGGTMNTEAFF
TRBJ2-7	TRBV9	NA	CASSVGQGDHEQYF
TRBJ2-1	TRBV3-1	NA	CASSQGTNTYNEQFF
TRBJ1-4	TRBV29-1	NA	CSVMTGLTEKLFF
TRBJ1-1	TRBV29-1	NA	CSVRRTNTEAFF
TRBJ1-4	TRBV12-3/TRBV12-4	NA	CASSRRQGPKKEKLFF
TRBJ1-5	TRBV6-1	NA	CASSEARPGNQPQHF
TRBJ2-2	TRBV4-3	NA	CASSQSTGTNTGELFF
TRBJ2-3	TRBV21-1	NA	CASSKWTNTDTQYF
TRBJ1-4	TRBV20-1	few	CSASPQGEEKLFF